This TCR beta chain emerged from a study of shared clonotypes between healthy human individuals. Cells designated naive CD8 were CD45RO-negative and were positively selected for CCR7, with terminally differentiated effector memory CD45RA+ cells excluded. Donors comprised healthy HIV-negative adults lacking recent acute infections or vaccinations. The germline V gene has CDR1 LNHNV and CDR2 YYDKDF (reference sequence). The CDR3 runs 15 residues. The V and J ends lost 3 bases and 6 bases respectively, with 16 bases between them. Data came from immunoSEQ multiplex PCR; TCRdb stores just in-frame clones and leaves some out. This sample has around 1,900,000 clones; just under 95% occur once, and the top ten carry less than 2%.

This chain uses TRBV15 with TRBJ2-3; the D gene could be TRBD1 or TRBD2 (5 bases each). The specimen was naive CD8+ T cells from PBMCs. The receptor's source is a man aged 18 to 29 in good health. Some clones in this sample may be carry-over from other donors' samples. In DNA, the CDR3 is TGTGCCACCAGCAGGGATCGAGGGGCCGTGGATACGCAGTATTTT. The encoded protein is CATSRDRGAVDTQYF.